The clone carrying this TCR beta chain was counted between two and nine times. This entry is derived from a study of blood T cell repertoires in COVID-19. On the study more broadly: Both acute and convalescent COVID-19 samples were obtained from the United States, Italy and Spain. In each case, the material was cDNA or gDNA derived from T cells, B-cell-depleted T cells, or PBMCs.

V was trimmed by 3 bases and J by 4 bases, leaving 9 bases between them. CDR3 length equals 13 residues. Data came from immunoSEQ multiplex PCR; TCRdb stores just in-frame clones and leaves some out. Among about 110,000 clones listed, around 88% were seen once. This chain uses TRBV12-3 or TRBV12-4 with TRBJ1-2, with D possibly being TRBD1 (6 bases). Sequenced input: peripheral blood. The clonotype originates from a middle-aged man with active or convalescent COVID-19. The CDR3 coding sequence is TGTGCCAGCAGTTTCAGGACAGCCTATGGCTACACCTTC. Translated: CASSFRTAYGYTF.